These 32 T cell receptor beta chains were all obtained from the same sample, sequenced in a study of immune evolution from preneoplasia to lung adenocarcinoma. Sequencing used immunoSEQ multiplex PCR; TCRdb keeps in-frame clones, though not all of them. The sample records some 4,300 clones, roughly 84% being singletons. Sequencing was carried out using FFPE minimally invasive lung adenocarcinoma tissue. These receptors originate from a person aged 50-75 years with lung adenocarcinoma.

The genes are TRBV27 and TRBJ2-3; 8 positions agree with TRBD1. The germline CDR1 and CDR2 sequences are MNHEY and SMNVEV (reference sequence). CDR3 length equals 15 residues. V lost 6 bases, J lost 1 base, and 6 bases stayed unmatched. The CDR3 region is CASSPPGQGTDTQYF. CDR3 nucleotides: TGTGCCAGCAGCCCACCGGGACAGGGCACAGATACGCAGTATTTT.

The rearrangement joins TRBV2 to TRBJ2-1, with TRBD2 identical over 12 bases. The junction had 13 bases not matched to a gene; V was cut back by 8 bases and J by 8 bases. The germline gives CDR1 SNHLY, CDR2 FYNNEI. The CDR3 runs 16 residues. The CDR3 spells CASSKSRLAGVDEQFF. CDR3 DNA sequence: TGTGCCAGCTCTAAATCCCGACTAGCGGGGGTCGATGAGCAGTTCTTC.

The genes are TRBV18 and TRBJ1-6, with TRBD1 as a possible D gene (6 bases). The germline V gene has CDR1 KGHSH and CDR2 LQKENI. V was trimmed by 2 bases and J by 10 bases, leaving 15 bases between them. The CDR3 extends over 15 amino acids. The CDR3 spells CASSPEGDFGSPLHF. Written as DNA, the CDR3 is TGTGCCAGCTCACCAGAGGGGGACTTCGGCTCACCCCTCCACTTT.

The chain carries TRBV7-8 and TRBJ2-1; TRBD2 matches at 10 bases. V lost 5 bases, J lost 9 bases, and 10 bases stayed unmatched. Germline V CDR1 and CDR2: SGHVS, FQNEAQ. The CDR3 loop spans 15 amino acids. The CDR3 DNA follows: TGTGCCAGCAGCCTGCTGAGCGGGGGGGTTACTGAGCAGTTCTTC. As protein: CASSLLSGGVTEQFF.

This chain joins TRBV5-1 and TRBJ1-3; D gene uncertain. CDR1 SGHRS and CDR2 YFSETQ come from the germline V gene. The length of the CDR3 is 15 residues. V was clipped by 2 bases and J by 0 bases, with 9 bases between them. Written as DNA, the CDR3 is TGCGCCAGCAGCTTAGACGGGAACTCTGGAAACACCATATATTTT. This translates into CASSLDGNSGNTIYF.

This chain links TRBV6-5 with TRBJ1-1, with no clear D. V lost 0 bases, J lost 7 bases, and 15 bases lay in between. The CDR3 covers 15 residues. Germline values: CDR1 MNHEY, CDR2 SVGAGI. The DNA for the CDR3 is TGTGCCAGCAGTTACTCCAGAGGGAGTCTGAGTGAAGCTTTCTTT. This sequence encodes CASSYSRGSLSEAFF.

Notes on this clone: One junction end does not reproduce the germline sequence, and a read error may be involved. This chain uses TRBV7-2 with TRBJ1-1; D gene unclear. Germline values: CDR1 SGHTA, CDR2 FQGNSA. CDR3 length equals 12 residues. This CDR3 is CASSLEVSGAFF. The CDR3 DNA sequence: TGTGCCAGTAGCTTAGAGGTCAGTGGAGCTTTCTTT.

This sequence joins TRBV30 and TRBJ1-4, with TRBD1 identical over 8 bases. CDR1 GTSNPN and CDR2 SVGIG come from the germline V gene (reference sequence). The CDR3 covers 18 residues. V was pared by 0 bases and J by 6 bases, with 15 bases of the junction left unmatched. The chain's CDR3 is CAWSVRPRFRTGYEKLFF. The DNA for the CDR3 is TGTGCCTGGAGTGTACGGCCCAGGTTTAGGACAGGGTATGAAAAACTGTTTTTT. Variable domain in full (rest from reference TRBV30 and TRBJ1-4): SQTIHQWPATLVQPVGSPLSLECTVEGTSNPNLYWYRQAAGRGLQLLFYSVGIGQISSEVPQNLSASRPQDRQFILSSKKLLLSDSGFYLCAWSVRPRFRTGYEKLFFGSGTQLSVL.

The chain is built from TRBV6-1 and TRBJ2-7; unclear D gene. Germline-derived CDR1 and CDR2 are MNHNS and SASEGT. V gave up 5 bases and J gave up 4 bases, with 15 bases separating them. The CDR3 contains 14 residues. The DNA for the CDR3 is TGTGCCAGCAGTACAGCTTTCCCGCCTTACGAGCAGTACTTC. Translating gives CASSTAFPPYEQYF.

This chain links TRBV4-2 with TRBJ2-7, with 10 bases matching TRBD1. The germline V gene has CDR1 LGHNA and CDR2 YNFKEQ. V dropped 0 bases and J dropped 7; count of bases not matched to a gene: 6. The CDR3 runs to 15 residues. The CDR3, as DNA: TGTGCCAGCAGCCAAGAAGGGACAGGGGCAGGGGAGCAGTACTTC. Amino acid sequence: CASSQEGTGAGEQYF.

The chain combines TRBV7-2 with TRBJ1-1; 11 bases line up with TRBD1. Germline CDR1 SGHTA, CDR2 FQGNSA. V lost 5 bases, J lost 1 base, and 12 bases stayed unmatched. CDR3 length: 18 residues. The CDR3 loop reads CASSPRGTGGLKNTEAFF. The CDR3 nucleotides are TGTGCCAGCAGCCCGCGGGGGACAGGGGGACTGAAGAACACTGAAGCTTTCTTT.

The V and J genes are TRBV30 and TRBJ1-4, with D unclear. From germline, CDR1 is GTSNPN and CDR2 SVGIG (reference sequence). Deletions cut 2 bases from V and 2 bases from J, with 3 bases between. This CDR3 contains 12 residues. DNA of the CDR3: TGTGCCTGGAGTACGACTAATGAAAAACTGTTTTTT. Amino acids: CAWSTTNEKLFF.

CDR3 residues: CASSLFSGGAQETQYF. The CDR3 DNA reads TGTGCCAGCAGCTTATTTAGCGGGGGGGCCCAGGAGACCCAGTACTTC. This chain uses TRBV7-2 with TRBJ2-5, with 11 bases matching TRBD2. CDR3 length: 16 residues. Germline assignment: CDR1 SGHTA and CDR2 FQGNSA. V trimming: 2 bases; J trimming: 5 bases; junction bases outside the gene matches: 7. The full variable domain, completed using reference TRBV7-2 and TRBJ2-5, is GAGVSQSPSNKVTEKGKDVELRCDPISGHTALYWYRQSLGQGLEFLIYFQGNSAPDKSGLPSDRFSAERTGGSVSTLTIQRTQQEDSAVYLCASSLFSGGAQETQYFGPGTRLLVL.

This sequence joins TRBV29-1 and TRBJ1-1; D gene uncertain. The germline V and J ends were trimmed by 6 bases and 3 bases, with 17 bases remaining between them. There are 14 residues in the CDR3. The germline V gene has CDR1 SQVTM and CDR2 ANQGSEA. CDR3 sequence (DNA): TGCAGCGTAGGGTTGGAGTCGAAGTACACTGAAGCTTTCTTT. Residues: CSVGLESKYTEAFF.

The V gene is TRBV6-5, the J gene TRBJ1-2; D gene uncertain. Germline V gene sequence: CDR1 MNHEY, CDR2 SVGAGI. The CDR3 loop spans 14 amino acids. V lost 2 bases, J lost 1 base, and 8 bases lay in between. CDR3 nucleotides: TGTGCCAGCAGTTACGGTATAGATAACTATGGCTACACCTTC. It codes for CASSYGIDNYGYTF.

The V and J genes are TRBV5-1 and TRBJ1-1, with 7 bases fitting TRBD1. CDR3 length: 14 amino acids. V lost 6 bases to trimming and J lost 3 bases; unmatched junction nucleotides: 8. The germline CDR1 and CDR2 sequences are SGHRS and YFSETQ. Written as DNA, the CDR3 is TGCGCCAGCAACACTGACAGGGCGGACACTGAAGCTTTCTTT. Protein sequence: CASNTDRADTEAFF.

The chain combines TRBV6-6 with TRBJ2-2; D is unresolved. The CDR3 runs to 13 residues. In germline, CDR1 is MNHNY, CDR2 SVGAGI (reference sequence). V gave up 6 bases and J gave up 5 bases, with 10 bases separating them. CDR3 residues: CASSPAETGELFF. In nucleotides, the CDR3 is TGTGCCAGCAGCCCCGCCGAGACCGGGGAGCTGTTTTTT.

The chain couples TRBV30 to TRBJ1-1; the D gene is possibly TRBD1 (5 bases). The CDR3 runs 13 residues. V shed 2 bases and J shed 6 bases, with 13 bases lying between them. Germline assignment: CDR1 GTSNPN and CDR2 SVGIG (reference sequence). The CDR3 spells CAWSPRASAEAFF. DNA for the CDR3: TGTGCCTGGAGTCCCAGGGCTTCGGCTGAAGCTTTCTTT.

The chain recombines TRBV28 with TRBJ2-3, with 8 positions matching TRBD2. Losses at the gene ends were 5 bases for V and 4 bases for J; bases not matched to a gene: 11. Germline V gene data show CDR1 as MDHEN and CDR2 as SYDVKM. The CDR3 has 16 amino acids. In DNA, the CDR3 is TGTGCCAGCAGTCCCCGTCGGGGACTAGGACCAGATACGCAGTATTTT. Amino acids: CASSPRRGLGPDTQYF.

The chain has TRBV4-2 and TRBJ2-3, with TRBD2 matching 15 bases. The germline V gene has CDR1 LGHNA and CDR2 YNFKEQ. The CDR3 contains 18 residues. The junction had 10 bases not matched to a gene; V was cut back by 4 bases and J by 5 bases. The CDR3 region is CASSPRPGLAGGGDTQYF. The DNA for the CDR3 is TGTGCCAGCAGCCCCCGCCCGGGACTAGCGGGGGGCGGAGATACGCAGTATTTT.

In its sample, this clone was seen a few times. This CDR3 reads CASSLGLAGGSDTQYF. The CDR3 bases are TGCGCCAGCAGCCTGGGACTAGCGGGAGGGTCAGATACGCAGTATTTT. The chain employs TRBV4-1 and TRBJ2-3, with TRBD2 matching over 16 bases. The V segment lost 4 bases and the J segment 4 bases; nucleotides outside the gene matches: 2. Germline V CDR1 and CDR2: MGHRA, YSYEKL. There are 16 residues in the CDR3.

In the case of this clone: This sample also contains other DNA sequences that code for the same CDR3. This rearrangement joins TRBV20-1 to TRBJ2-1; D is unresolved. Trimming cost V 0 bases and J 10 bases, with 4 bases left between them. The germline V gene encodes CDR1 DFQATT and CDR2 SNEGSKA (reference sequence). The CDR3 is 10 amino acids. In DNA form, the CDR3 reads TGCAGTGCTAGAGATGACGAGCAGTTCTTC. Translating gives CSARDDEQFF.

Only one count was recorded for this clone. This chain links TRBV6-1 with TRBJ2-7; D is ambiguous. This CDR3 spans 12 amino acids. The germline gives CDR1 MNHNS, CDR2 SASEGT. V dropped 8 bases and J dropped 9 bases, with 17 bases sitting between them. The CDR3 bases are TGTGCCAGCTCCAGGCCTCTAGGTGGGCAGTACTTC. Amino acid sequence: CASSRPLGGQYF.

The genes are TRBV15 and TRBJ2-3, with 11 bases identical to TRBD2. The CDR3 totals 17 residues. Germline-derived CDR1 and CDR2 are LNHNV and YYDKDF (reference sequence). The ends lost 1 base at V and 1 base at J; junction bases unmatched: 4. CDR3 sequence reads: CATSRGMTSGGTDTQYF. DNA of the CDR3: TGTGCCACCAGCAGAGGCATGACTAGCGGGGGCACAGATACGCAGTATTTT.

This clone was recorded only once. This chain links TRBV2 with TRBJ1-2; no firm D call. Germline CDR1 SNHLY, CDR2 FYNNEI. Trimming cost V 1 base and J 8 bases, with 5 bases left between them. This CDR3 has 11 amino acids. Here the CDR3 reads CASSEERGYTF. CDR3 in DNA: TGTGCCAGCAGTGAAGAACGGGGCTACACCTTC.

The chain's CDR3 is CASTPGTGRGGYTF. CDR3 DNA sequence: TGTGCCAGCACGCCCGGGACAGGGAGAGGAGGCTACACCTTC. V and J are TRBV6-5 and TRBJ1-2, with 9 bases fitting TRBD1. Losses at the gene ends were 7 bases for V and 8 bases for J; bases not matched to a gene: 11. CDR1 is MNHEY and CDR2 is SVGAGI in the germline V gene. The CDR3 has 14 residues.

The table lists this clone with a few counts. The chain links TRBV6-1 to TRBJ1-1, with D tentatively TRBD1 (6 bases). Germline V gene sequence: CDR1 MNHNS, CDR2 SASEGT. The CDR3 length is 11 residues. V gave up 10 bases and J gave up 7 bases, with 13 bases separating them. The DNA of the CDR3 is TGTGCCACCGAACAGGGATTTGAAGCTTTCTTT. Translating it yields CATEQGFEAFF.

This chain uses TRBV2 with TRBJ1-2; tentatively, D is TRBD1 (6 bases). The germline gives CDR1 SNHLY, CDR2 FYNNEI. The length of the CDR3 is 13 residues. Trimming shortened V by 1 base and J by 4 bases, and 7 bases separated the two germline ends. CDR3 sequence reads: CASSEEGGYGYTF. The CDR3 nucleotides are TGTGCCAGCAGTGAAGAGGGGGGCTATGGCTACACCTTC.

The V call is TRBV6-6, the J call TRBJ2-7; the D is unclear. Germline CDR1 reads MNHNY; CDR2 reads SVGAGI (reference sequence). V was cut by 6 bases and J by 0 bases, with 9 bases left in between. The CDR3 runs 13 residues. For the CDR3, the DNA is TGTGCCAGCAGAAGAGATAGCTCCTACGAGCAGTACTTC. This translates into CASRRDSSYEQYF.

The rearrangement links TRBV27 to TRBJ1-5, with D unresolved. Germline V lookup: CDR1 MNHEY, CDR2 SMNVEV (reference sequence). Trimming took 2 bases from V and 5 from J, leaving 7 bases between them. This CDR3 contains 13 residues. The CDR3 DNA follows: TGTGCCAGCAGTTTAGGTAAAGATCAGCCCCAGCATTTT. Translating gives CASSLGKDQPQHF.

This clone was picked up one time. The chain employs TRBV9 and TRBJ2-3; D uncertain. V was trimmed by 0 bases and J by 2 bases, leaving 10 bases between them. This CDR3 has 15 amino acids. CDR1 is SGDLS, CDR2 YYNGEE, per germline. In DNA form, the CDR3 reads TGTGCCAGCAGCGTAGGTGTCTCCTACACAGATACGCAGTATTTT. Its protein product is CASSVGVSYTDTQYF.

This clone appeared a single time. The chain has TRBV4-1 and TRBJ2-7; no reliable D call. This CDR3 comprises 13 residues. Trimming shortened V by 1 base and J by 7 bases, and 11 bases separated the two germline ends. Germline V gene lookup returns CDR1 MGHRA and CDR2 YSYEKL. CDR3 DNA: TGCGCCAGCAGCCAAGCTCTTCGCCGGGAGCAGTACTTC. This translates into CASSQALRREQYF.